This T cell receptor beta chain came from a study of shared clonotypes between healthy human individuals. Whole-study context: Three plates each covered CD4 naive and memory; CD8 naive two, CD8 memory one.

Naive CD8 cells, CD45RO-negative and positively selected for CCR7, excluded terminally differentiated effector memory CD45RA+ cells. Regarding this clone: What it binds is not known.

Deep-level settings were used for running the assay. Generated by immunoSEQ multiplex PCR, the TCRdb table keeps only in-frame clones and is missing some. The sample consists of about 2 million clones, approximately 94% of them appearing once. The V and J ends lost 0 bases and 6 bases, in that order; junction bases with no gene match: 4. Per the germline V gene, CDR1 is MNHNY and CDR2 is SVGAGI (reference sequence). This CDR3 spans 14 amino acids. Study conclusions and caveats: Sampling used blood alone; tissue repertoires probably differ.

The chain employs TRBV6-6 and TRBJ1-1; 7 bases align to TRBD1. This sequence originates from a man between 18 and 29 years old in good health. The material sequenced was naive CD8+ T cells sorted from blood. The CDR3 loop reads CASSYSEGAAEAFF. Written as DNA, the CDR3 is TGTGCCAGCAGTTACTCGGAGGGGGCTGCTGAAGCTTTCTTT.